This T cell receptor beta chain came from a study of cytomegalovirus exposure and HLA in healthy donors. Study-level findings and limits: Some TCR beta chains (roughly 160 of them) were listed as cytomegalovirus-associated. The authors confirmed in vitro that a few CMV-associated chains were specific for CMV antigens. Most sequenced TCRs were rare (though some public TCRs occurred in many donors). According to reports, the classifier identified cytomegalovirus status with high specificity and sensitivity.

Germline CDR1 is SGHRS and CDR2 is YFSETQ. V dropped 4 bases and J dropped 1; count of bases not matched to a gene: 4. The CDR3 has 15 amino acids. The table came from immunoSEQ multiplex PCR; TCRdb's copy has only in-frame clones and leaves some out. This table has tens of thousands of clones, approximately 93% appearing once. A word on this clone: No antigen is known for it.

The sample comprised PBMCs. This receptor was obtained from a man younger than 35 in good health and CMV-seropositive. This chain uses TRBV5-1 with TRBJ2-1; 8 bases line up with TRBD1. The CDR3: CASSPRTGSYNEQFF. CDR3 nucleotides: TGCGCCAGCAGCCCCCGGACAGGGTCCTACAATGAGCAGTTCTTC.